This T cell receptor beta chain was recorded in a study of Ad26.COV2.S vaccination and SARS-CoV-2 variants. Using immunoSEQ multiplex PCR, the repertoire was profiled, and TCRdb retains in-frame clones only, with some absent. The table records more than 150,000 clones, around 88% of them present only once. This CDR3 region has 14 residues. Germline CDR1 reads SGHTA; CDR2 reads FQGNSA. The V gene lost 1 base and the J gene lost 8 bases, with 11 bases spanning the gap. Remarks on this clone: Its antigen is not known.

Study-wide results and limits: Placebo recipients had lower spike-specific TCR breadth than vaccine recipients. Analyses that measured TCR breadth and depth may have underestimated total T cell responses. After vaccination, substantial breadth of spike-specific CD8+ and CD4+ responses was reported.

The chain employs TRBV7-2 and TRBJ1-4; D uncertain. Sequences were derived from peripheral blood, sampled after recovery from COVID-19. The TCR was taken from a human donor who had recovered from COVID-19. The CDR3 DNA is TGTGCCAGCAGCTTAGGGGGTATGAGGGAAAAACTGTTTTTT. It codes for CASSLGGMREKLFF.